The clone carrying this T cell receptor (beta chain) showed up just a few times. This sample stems from a study of blood T cell repertoires in COVID-19. Study-wide background: In each case, the material was cDNA or gDNA derived from T cells, B-cell-depleted T cells, or PBMCs.

Clones were read by immunoSEQ multiplex PCR, and TCRdb kept only the in-frame ones, dropping some. The data contain some 220,000 clones, almost 85% of them singletons. V was clipped by 1 base and J by 9 bases, with 11 bases between them. The length of the CDR3 is 14 residues. Germline V gives CDR1 SGHDT, CDR2 YYEEEE. This receptor was obtained from a middle-aged man with acute or convalescent COVID-19. The sequenced material came from peripheral blood. The chain combines TRBV5-6 with TRBJ1-6; D gene uncertain. The CDR3 here is CASSLRAGSSPLHF. The CDR3 bases are TGTGCCAGCAGCTTGAGGGCCGGGAGTTCACCCCTCCACTTT.